One and the same sample provided the 26 T cell receptor beta chains below, sequenced in a study of blood T cells in healthy people across ages (dated by TCRdb to between 2015 and 2016). The library came from 5' RACE. The reads were generated on an Illumina HiSeq 2500. A second PCR of about 6 to 12 cycles was run with a J-beta primer mix and a sample-barcoded 5' primer. TCRdb trimmed the raw reads at Q25, called clones with MiXCR and kept productive beta chains. Every distinct CDR3 protein forms one entry, paired with its most common genes and DNA. Within this sample are 700,000 to 950,000 distinct CDR3 sequences, with approximately 39% of them counted one time only. The ten top clones hold roughly 19% of the sample. The sequenced sample consisted of blood. Every receptor here comes from a woman aged 55-69 years in good health.

As concerns this clonotype: A clone one base away is much larger, so this may be a read error. The gene calls are TRBV12-3 or TRBV12-4 and TRBJ2-5; TRBD2 is a possible D gene (5 bases). Trimming took 8 bases from V and 11 from J, leaving 18 bases between them. The CDR3 loop spans 12 amino acids. CDR3: CASAVGSWEQYF. Here the CDR3 DNA reads TGTGCCAGCGCAGTTGGGAGTTGGGAGCAGTACTTC.

CDR3 region: CSARDHPSGRSEQYF. The CDR3 coding sequence is TGCAGTGCTAGAGATCATCCTAGCGGGAGATCCGAGCAGTACTTC. This chain uses TRBV20-1 with TRBJ2-5; 10 bases agree with TRBD2. Judging by the DNA end, TRBJ2-7 fits better; the J call may be wrong. Germline loops: CDR1 DFQATT, CDR2 SNEGSKA (reference sequence). There are 15 residues in the CDR3.

This clonotype was detected a few times. This CDR3 reads CASSPRVGGEQYF. The DNA of the CDR3 is TGTGCCAGCAGCCCCCGAGTGGGGGGCGAGCAGTACTTC. The V call is TRBV9, the J call TRBJ2-4; maybe TRBD2 (6 bases). The J call may be in error: the DNA end matches TRBJ2-7 better. This CDR3 contains 13 residues. Germline loops: CDR1 SGDLS, CDR2 YYNGEE.

The rearrangement joins TRBV9 to TRBJ2-7; D is uncertain. V lost 2 bases and J lost 0, with 12 bases in between. The CDR3 has 15 amino acids. Germline CDR1 is SGDLS and CDR2 is YYNGEE. The CDR3 DNA follows: TGTGCCAGCAGCGTTGGGTTCGTGAGCTCCTACGAGCAGTACTTC. Translation: CASSVGFVSSYEQYF.

This clonotype appeared a single time. The rearrangement uses TRBV29-1 and TRBJ2-1; 9 bases align to TRBD2. The CDR3 has 16 amino acids. The germline CDR1 and CDR2 sequences are SQVTM and ANQGSEA. The CDR3 region is CTGLASDLGSYNEQFF. CDR3 nucleotide sequence: TGCACCGGACTAGCGAGCGACCTAGGCTCCTACAATGAGCAGTTCTTC.

This clonotype was detected many times. The V and J genes are TRBV28 and TRBJ2-1, with 7 bases identical to TRBD1. Germline-derived CDR1 and CDR2 are MDHEN and SYDVKM. The CDR3 sequence is 14 residues long. J gave up 8 bases and V 4 bases, and 8 bases lay outside the gene matches. The DNA for the CDR3 is TGTGCCAGCAGTTCGACTCGACAGGGCGATGAGCAGTTCTTC. This codes for CASSSTRQGDEQFF.

This clonotype was seen more than once but under ten times. The V call is TRBV20-1, the J call TRBJ2-5; 11 bases align to TRBD2. CDR3 length equals 14 residues. Germline CDR1 and CDR2: DFQATT and SNEGSKA (reference sequence). V shed 5 bases and J 5 bases; nucleotides not matched to a gene: 7. DNA of the CDR3: TGCAGTGCTGATAGCGGGGGGGCTGATGAGACCCAGTACTTC. The encoded protein is CSADSGGADETQYF.

The chain carries TRBV20-1 and TRBJ2-3; 7 bases match TRBD2. Trimming cost V 3 bases and J 1 base; bases outside gene matches: 7. This CDR3 region has 15 residues. From germline, CDR1 is DFQATT and CDR2 SNEGSKA (reference sequence). DNA for the CDR3: TGCAGTGCTAGCGGCGCTAGCGGTGGCACAGATACGCAGTATTTT. Translation: CSASGASGGTDTQYF.

This chain connects TRBV7-2 to TRBJ2-1, with D perhaps being TRBD1 or TRBD2 (6 bases each). Germline values: CDR1 SGHTA, CDR2 FQGNSA. Trimming shortened V by 6 bases and J by 5 bases, and 20 bases separated the two germline ends. CDR3 length: 16 residues. CDR3 region: CASRLLTGGRHNEQFF. The CDR3 DNA follows: TGTGCCAGCAGACTCCTGACAGGAGGGAGGCACAATGAGCAGTTCTTC.

The J gene is TRBJ1-5, the V gene TRBV20-1; 12 bases match TRBD1. CDR3 length equals 20 residues. Unmatched junction bases numbered 18, after V lost 0 bases and J lost 6 bases. Germline V CDR1 and CDR2: DFQATT, SNEGSKA (reference sequence). The DNA for the CDR3 is TGCAGTGCTAGAGATCTGGGGGGACAGGGGGCTTGGGCCAGGCGTCAGCCCCAGCATTTT. Its protein is CSARDLGGQGAWARRQPQHF.

This clonotype occurred a few times. The V and J genes are TRBV3-1 and TRBJ2-1, with D possibly being TRBD2 (6 bases). The CDR3 runs 16 residues. Germline V gene lookup returns CDR1 LGHDT and CDR2 YNNKEL (reference sequence). The V gene lost 0 bases and the J gene lost 2 bases, with 11 bases spanning the gap. In DNA form, the CDR3 reads TGTGCCAGCAGCCAAGATGTAGCGGCGGCCTACAATGAGCAGTTCTTC. It is translated as CASSQDVAAAYNEQFF.

This clonotype has only one observation. A read error may explain this, as a much larger clone is one base away. This chain links TRBV5-1 with TRBJ2-6; D is possibly TRBD1 (5 bases). CDR3 size: 16 residues. Germline CDR1 SGHRS, CDR2 YFSETQ. The CDR3 region is CASSLSVGSGANALTF. The CDR3 DNA is TGCGCCAGCAGCTTGAGTGTCGGCTCTGGGGCCAACGCCCTGACTTTC.

Turning to this clonotype: At one boundary the junction diverges from the germline segment, which might be a read error. The J gene is TRBJ2-7, the V gene TRBV7-4, with a possible D match to TRBD1 (5 bases). This CDR3 is 14 amino acids long. Germline V gene data show CDR1 as SGHVT and CDR2 as SQSDAQ. The CDR3 reads CAGSFRVGSYEQYF. The CDR3 DNA follows: TGTGCCGGCAGCTTCAGGGTCGGCTCCTACGAGCAGTACTTC.

To note about this clonotype: A junction boundary mismatches the germline segment, possibly from a read error. The rearrangement uses TRBV7-3 and TRBJ2-5; 12 bases are a match to TRBD2. The J call is in doubt because the DNA end fits TRBJ2-7 better. Germline-derived CDR1 and CDR2 are SGHTA and FQGTGA. The CDR3 spans 16 residues. CDR3 nucleotides: TGTACCAGCAGCTTAAACCCGGGACTAGCGGGTTACGAGCAGTACTTC. Its protein product is CTSSLNPGLAGYEQYF.

This clonotype came up a few times. The chain has TRBV7-2 and TRBJ1-6; 11 bases line up with TRBD1. Germline loops: CDR1 SGHTA, CDR2 FQGNSA. J lost 8 bases, V lost 5 bases, and 8 bases had no gene match. This CDR3 is built from 16 residues. The CDR3 is CASSATGTGGYSPLHF. The CDR3 DNA follows: TGTGCCAGCAGCGCGACCGGGACAGGGGGATATTCACCCCTCCACTTT.

The V and J genes are TRBV18 and TRBJ2-3; tentative D call: TRBD1 (5 bases). V shed 3 bases and J shed 1 base, with 8 bases lying between them. This CDR3 comprises 14 residues. The germline V gene has CDR1 KGHSH and CDR2 LQKENI. The CDR3 nucleotides are TGTGCCAGCTCACCCCCGACAGGCACAGATACGCAGTATTTT. Encoded protein: CASSPPTGTDTQYF.

This clonotype was observed a handful of times. This chain connects TRBV24-1 to TRBJ2-5; TRBD2 agrees at 10 bases. The CDR3 has 16 residues. From germline, CDR1 is KGHDR and CDR2 SFDVKD. V gave up 4 bases and J gave up 4 bases; unmatched junction bases: 8. CDR3 protein: CATSDPTSGPVETQYF. DNA of the CDR3: TGTGCCACCAGTGACCCGACTAGCGGGCCTGTAGAGACCCAGTACTTC.

The rearrangement links TRBV12-3 or TRBV12-4 to TRBJ1-1; no clear D. This CDR3 has 12 amino acids. V lost 5 bases and J lost 4, with 8 bases in between. Here the CDR3 reads CASSADGTEAFF. The CDR3 region has the DNA TGTGCCAGCAGTGCGGATGGCACTGAAGCTTTCTTT.

The genes are TRBV9 and TRBJ2-5, with unresolved D. This CDR3 contains 14 residues. V lost 0 bases and J 5 bases, leaving 11 bases between the germline ends. Germline V CDR1 and CDR2: SGDLS, YYNGEE. In nucleotides, the CDR3 is TGTGCCAGCAGCGTAGGAGTAGGGTTCGAGACCCAGTACTTC. Translated, it gives CASSVGVGFETQYF.

This clonotype was seen a single time. The genes are TRBV28 and TRBJ2-1, with 9 bases that match TRBD1. The CDR3 consists of 17 residues. J lost 10 bases, V lost 4 bases, and 17 bases had no gene match. Germline lookup yields CDR1 MDHEN and CDR2 SYDVKM. CDR3 amino acids: CASSYMTGTGISYEQFF. The CDR3 DNA sequence: TGTGCCAGCAGTTATATGACCGGGACAGGGATCTCCTACGAGCAGTTCTTC.

The chain recombines TRBV4-2 with TRBJ1-2, with D maybe TRBD1 (6 bases). This CDR3 contains 13 residues. Germline V gene data show CDR1 as LGHNA and CDR2 as YNFKEQ. V lost 2 bases to trimming and J lost 6 bases, with 10 bases between them. CDR3 residues: CASSQTGRDGYTF. CDR3 in DNA: TGTGCCAGCAGCCAAACAGGGCGGGATGGCTACACCTTC.

This clonotype was counted once. The chain employs TRBV11-2 and TRBJ2-1; D possibly matches TRBD1 or TRBD2 (5 bases each). The V and J ends lost 7 bases and 0 bases respectively, with 13 bases between them. The germline V gene encodes CDR1 SGHAT and CDR2 FQNNGV. The CDR3 loop spans 15 amino acids. The DNA for the CDR3 is TGTGCCAGCACCGACGGGACCGGCTCCTACAATGAGCAGTTCTTC. Translating it yields CASTDGTGSYNEQFF.

This chain uses TRBV7-2 with TRBJ1-2, with TRBD1 matching over 7 bases. The CDR3 loop spans 16 amino acids. The V gene's germline CDR1 is SGHTA and CDR2 FQGNSA. The V gene end was trimmed by 1 base and the J gene end by 4 bases; junction bases not matched to a gene: 9. The CDR3 region has the DNA TGTGCCAGCAGCTTAGGTCAAGGGACAGAGGTCTATGGCTACACCTTC. Residues: CASSLGQGTEVYGYTF.

As for this clonotype: With a much larger clone just one base away, this may be a read error. The genes are TRBV20-1 and TRBJ2-7, with 8 bases that match TRBD1. CDR1 is DFQATT, CDR2 SNEGSKA, per germline (reference sequence). The CDR3 contains 13 residues. DNA of the CDR3: TGCAGTGCTGACAGGGGAGGCTCCTACGGGCAGTACTTC. This codes for CSADRGGSYGQYF.

The V gene is TRBV30, the J gene TRBJ2-1; 9 bases map to TRBD2. Germline assignment: CDR1 GTSNPN and CDR2 SVGIG (reference sequence). Losses at the gene ends were 2 bases for V and 4 bases for J; bases not matched to a gene: 15. The CDR3 loop spans 18 amino acids. The CDR3, as DNA: TGTGCCTGGAGTATCTCGAGGAGGACTAGCGTCGGATACAATGAGCAGTTCTTC. This codes for CAWSISRRTSVGYNEQFF.

This clonotype has a handful of counts. The chain recombines TRBV2 with TRBJ2-1; 8 nucleotides line up with TRBD2. Trimming removed 4 bases from V and 4 bases from J; junction bases left unmatched: 9. CDR3 size: 16 residues. Germline V gene lookup returns CDR1 SNHLY and CDR2 FYNNEI. CDR3 loop: CASSVRPGLGYNEQFF. CDR3 sequence (DNA): TGTGCCAGCAGTGTTCGGCCGGGACTAGGATACAATGAGCAGTTCTTC.